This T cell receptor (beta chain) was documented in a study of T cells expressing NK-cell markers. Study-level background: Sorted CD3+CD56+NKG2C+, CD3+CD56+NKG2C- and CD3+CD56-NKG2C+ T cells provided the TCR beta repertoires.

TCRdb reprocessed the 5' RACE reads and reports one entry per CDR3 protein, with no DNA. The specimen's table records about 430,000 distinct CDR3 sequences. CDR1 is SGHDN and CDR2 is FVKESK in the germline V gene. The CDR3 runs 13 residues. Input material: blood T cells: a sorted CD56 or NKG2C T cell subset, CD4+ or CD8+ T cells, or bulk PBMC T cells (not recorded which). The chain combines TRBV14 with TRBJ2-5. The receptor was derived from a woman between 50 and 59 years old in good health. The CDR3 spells CASSLLPAETQYF.